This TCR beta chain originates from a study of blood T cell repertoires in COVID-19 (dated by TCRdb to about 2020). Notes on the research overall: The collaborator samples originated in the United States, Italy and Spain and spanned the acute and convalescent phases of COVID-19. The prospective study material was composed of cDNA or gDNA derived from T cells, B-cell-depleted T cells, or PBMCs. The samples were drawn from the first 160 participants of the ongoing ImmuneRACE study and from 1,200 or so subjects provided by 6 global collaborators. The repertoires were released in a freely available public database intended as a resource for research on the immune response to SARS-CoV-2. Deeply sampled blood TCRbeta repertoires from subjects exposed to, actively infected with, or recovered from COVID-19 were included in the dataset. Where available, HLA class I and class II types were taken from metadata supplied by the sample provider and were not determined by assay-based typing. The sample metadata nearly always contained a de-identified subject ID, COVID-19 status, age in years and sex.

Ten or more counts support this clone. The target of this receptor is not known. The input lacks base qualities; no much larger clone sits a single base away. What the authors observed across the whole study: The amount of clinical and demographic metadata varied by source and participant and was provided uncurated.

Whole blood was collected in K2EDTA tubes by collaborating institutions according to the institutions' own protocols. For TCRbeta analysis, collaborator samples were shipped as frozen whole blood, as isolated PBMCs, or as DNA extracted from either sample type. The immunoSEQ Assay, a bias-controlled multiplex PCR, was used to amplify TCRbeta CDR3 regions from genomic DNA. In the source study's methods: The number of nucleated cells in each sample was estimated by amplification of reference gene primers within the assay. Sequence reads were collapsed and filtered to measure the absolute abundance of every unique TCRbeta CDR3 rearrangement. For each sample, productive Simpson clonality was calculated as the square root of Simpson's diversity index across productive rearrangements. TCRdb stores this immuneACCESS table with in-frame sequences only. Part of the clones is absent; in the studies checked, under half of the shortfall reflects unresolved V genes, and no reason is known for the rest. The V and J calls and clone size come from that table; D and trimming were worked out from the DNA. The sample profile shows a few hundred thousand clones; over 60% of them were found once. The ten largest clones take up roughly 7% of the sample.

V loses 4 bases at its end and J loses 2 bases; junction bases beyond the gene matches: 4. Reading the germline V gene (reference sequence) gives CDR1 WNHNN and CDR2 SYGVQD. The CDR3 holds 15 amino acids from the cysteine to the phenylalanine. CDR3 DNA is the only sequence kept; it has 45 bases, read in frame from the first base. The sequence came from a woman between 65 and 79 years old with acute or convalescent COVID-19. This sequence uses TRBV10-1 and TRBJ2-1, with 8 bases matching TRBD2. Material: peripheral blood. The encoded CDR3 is CASSAAGGPYNEQFF. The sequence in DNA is TGCGCCAGCAGTGCCGCGGGGGGCCCCTACAATGAGCAGTTCTTC.